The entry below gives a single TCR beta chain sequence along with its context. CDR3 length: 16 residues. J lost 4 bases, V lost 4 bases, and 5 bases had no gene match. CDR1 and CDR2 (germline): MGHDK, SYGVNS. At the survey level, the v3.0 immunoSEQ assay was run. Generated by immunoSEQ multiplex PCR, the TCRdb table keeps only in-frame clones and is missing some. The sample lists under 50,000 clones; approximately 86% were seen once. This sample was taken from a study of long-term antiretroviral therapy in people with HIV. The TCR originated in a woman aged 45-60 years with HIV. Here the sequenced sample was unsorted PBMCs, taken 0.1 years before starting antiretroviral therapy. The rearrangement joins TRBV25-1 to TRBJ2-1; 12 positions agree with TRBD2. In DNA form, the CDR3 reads TGTGCCAGCAGTGGCCCACTAGCGGGGGGTTACAATGAGCAGTTCTTC. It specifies CASSGPLAGGYNEQFF.